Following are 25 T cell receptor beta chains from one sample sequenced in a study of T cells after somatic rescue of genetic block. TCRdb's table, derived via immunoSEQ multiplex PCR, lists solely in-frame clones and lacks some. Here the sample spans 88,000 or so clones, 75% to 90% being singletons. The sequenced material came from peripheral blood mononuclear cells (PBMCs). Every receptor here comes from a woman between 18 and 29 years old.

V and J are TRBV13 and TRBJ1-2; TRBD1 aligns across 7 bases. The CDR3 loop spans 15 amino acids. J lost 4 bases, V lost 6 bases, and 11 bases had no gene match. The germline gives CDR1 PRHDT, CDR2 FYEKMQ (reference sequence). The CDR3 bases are TGTGCCAGCAGGTCACTAGGGGGCGTCGGCTATGGCTACACCTTC. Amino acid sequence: CASRSLGGVGYGYTF.

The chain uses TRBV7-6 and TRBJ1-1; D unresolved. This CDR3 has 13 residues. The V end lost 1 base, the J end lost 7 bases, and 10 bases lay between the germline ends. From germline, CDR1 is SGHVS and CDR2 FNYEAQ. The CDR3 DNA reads TGTGCCAGCAGCTTAGGTCCGCAGCTTGAAGCTTTCTTT. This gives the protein CASSLGPQLEAFF.

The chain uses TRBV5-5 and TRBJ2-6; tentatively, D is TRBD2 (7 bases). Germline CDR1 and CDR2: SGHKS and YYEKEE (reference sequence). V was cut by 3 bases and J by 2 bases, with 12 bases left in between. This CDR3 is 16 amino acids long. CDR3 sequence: CASSWGGGPGANVLTF. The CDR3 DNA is TGTGCCAGCAGCTGGGGCGGGGGCCCTGGGGCCAACGTCCTGACTTTC.

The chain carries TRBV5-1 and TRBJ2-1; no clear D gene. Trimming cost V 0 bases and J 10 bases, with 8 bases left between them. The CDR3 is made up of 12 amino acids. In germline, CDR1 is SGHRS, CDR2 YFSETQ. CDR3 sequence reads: CASSLEGKEQFF. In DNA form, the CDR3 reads TGCGCCAGCAGCTTGGAAGGTAAAGAGCAGTTCTTC. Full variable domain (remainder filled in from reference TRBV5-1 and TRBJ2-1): KAGVTQTPRYLIKTRGQQVTLSCSPISGHRSVSWYQQTPGQGLQFLFEYFSETQRNKGNFPGRFSGRQFSNSRSEMNVSTLELGDSALYLCASSLEGKEQFFGPGTRLTVL.

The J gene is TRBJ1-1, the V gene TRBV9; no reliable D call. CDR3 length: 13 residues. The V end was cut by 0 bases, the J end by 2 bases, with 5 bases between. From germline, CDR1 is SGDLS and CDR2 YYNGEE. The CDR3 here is CASSVASNTEAFF. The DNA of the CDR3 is TGTGCCAGCAGCGTAGCCAGTAACACTGAAGCTTTCTTT.

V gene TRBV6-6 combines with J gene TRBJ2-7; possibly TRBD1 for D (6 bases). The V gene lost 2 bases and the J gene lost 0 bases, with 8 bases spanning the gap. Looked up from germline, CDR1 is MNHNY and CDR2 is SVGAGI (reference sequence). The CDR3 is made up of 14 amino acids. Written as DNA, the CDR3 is TGTGCCAGCAGTTACAGGGGACACTCCTACGAGCAGTACTTC. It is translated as CASSYRGHSYEQYF.

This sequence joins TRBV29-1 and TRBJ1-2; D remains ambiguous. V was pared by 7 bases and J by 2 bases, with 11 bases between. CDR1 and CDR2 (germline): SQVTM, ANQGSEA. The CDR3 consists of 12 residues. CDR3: CSAQGPNYGYTF. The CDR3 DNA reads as TGCAGCGCTCAAGGACCGAACTATGGCTACACCTTC.

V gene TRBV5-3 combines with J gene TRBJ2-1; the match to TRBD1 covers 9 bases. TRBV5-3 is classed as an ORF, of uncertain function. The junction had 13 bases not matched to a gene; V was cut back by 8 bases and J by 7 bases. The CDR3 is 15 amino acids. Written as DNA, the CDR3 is TGTGCCAGGCCCCGGGACAGGGACTTGGGGAATGAGCAGTTCTTC. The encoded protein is CARPRDRDLGNEQFF.

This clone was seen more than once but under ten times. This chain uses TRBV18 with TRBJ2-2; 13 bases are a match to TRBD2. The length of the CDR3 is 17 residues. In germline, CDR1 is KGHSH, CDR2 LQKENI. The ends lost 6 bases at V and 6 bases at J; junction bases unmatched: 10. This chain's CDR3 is CASSGPSGLAGAGELFF. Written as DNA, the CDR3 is TGTGCCAGCTCCGGCCCCTCCGGACTAGCGGGAGCCGGGGAGCTGTTTTTT.

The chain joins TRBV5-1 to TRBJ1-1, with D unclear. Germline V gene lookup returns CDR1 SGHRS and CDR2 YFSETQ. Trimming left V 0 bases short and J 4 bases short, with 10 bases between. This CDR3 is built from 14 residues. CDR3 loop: CASSLGQWGTEAFF. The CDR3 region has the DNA TGCGCCAGCAGCTTGGGGCAGTGGGGCACTGAAGCTTTCTTT.

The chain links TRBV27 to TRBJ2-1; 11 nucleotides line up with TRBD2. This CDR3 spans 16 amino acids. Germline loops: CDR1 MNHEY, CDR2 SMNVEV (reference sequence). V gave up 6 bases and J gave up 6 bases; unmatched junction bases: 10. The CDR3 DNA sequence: TGTGCCAGCAGACCTCATCTAGCGGGAGGCCGCAATGAGCAGTTCTTC. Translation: CASRPHLAGGRNEQFF.

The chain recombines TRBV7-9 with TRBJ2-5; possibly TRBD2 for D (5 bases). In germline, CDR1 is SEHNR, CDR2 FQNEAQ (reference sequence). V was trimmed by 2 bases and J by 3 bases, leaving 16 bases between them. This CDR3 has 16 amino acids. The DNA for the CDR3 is TGTGCCAGCAGCTTACTCAGAGCGGACCCAAAAGAGACCCAGTACTTC. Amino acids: CASSLLRADPKETQYF.

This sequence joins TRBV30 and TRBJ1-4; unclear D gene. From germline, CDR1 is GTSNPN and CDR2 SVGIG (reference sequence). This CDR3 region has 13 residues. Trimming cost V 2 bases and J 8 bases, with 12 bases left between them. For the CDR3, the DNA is TGTGCCTGGAGTCGGCTCTTAGGGGAAAAACTGTTTTTT. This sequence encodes CAWSRLLGEKLFF.

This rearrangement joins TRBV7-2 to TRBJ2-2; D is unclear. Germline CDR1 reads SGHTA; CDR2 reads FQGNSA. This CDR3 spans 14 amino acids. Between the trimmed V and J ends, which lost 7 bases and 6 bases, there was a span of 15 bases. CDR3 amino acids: CASTNSAGSGELFF. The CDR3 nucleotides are TGTGCCAGCACCAACTCCGCCGGTTCCGGGGAGCTGTTTTTT.

CDR3: CASQEAGGYGYTF. In DNA, the CDR3 is TGCGCCAGCCAAGAGGCGGGGGGCTATGGCTACACCTTC. This chain joins TRBV5-1 and TRBJ1-2, with a weak D call TRBD1 (5 bases). This CDR3 has 13 amino acids. Germline V lookup: CDR1 SGHRS, CDR2 YFSETQ. Deletions cut 7 bases from V and 4 bases from J, with 14 bases between.

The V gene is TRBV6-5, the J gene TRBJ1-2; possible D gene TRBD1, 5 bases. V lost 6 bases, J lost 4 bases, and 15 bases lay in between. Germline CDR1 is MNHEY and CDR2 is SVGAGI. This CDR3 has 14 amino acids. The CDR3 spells CASSRAHALYGYTF. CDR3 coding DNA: TGTGCCAGCAGCAGGGCACATGCTCTCTATGGCTACACCTTC.

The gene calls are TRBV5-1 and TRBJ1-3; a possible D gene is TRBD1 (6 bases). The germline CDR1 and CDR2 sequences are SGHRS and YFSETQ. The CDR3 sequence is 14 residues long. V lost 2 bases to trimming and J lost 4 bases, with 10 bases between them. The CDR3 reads CASSFQGSGNTIYF. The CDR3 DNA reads TGCGCCAGCAGCTTCCAGGGGTCAGGAAACACCATATATTTT.

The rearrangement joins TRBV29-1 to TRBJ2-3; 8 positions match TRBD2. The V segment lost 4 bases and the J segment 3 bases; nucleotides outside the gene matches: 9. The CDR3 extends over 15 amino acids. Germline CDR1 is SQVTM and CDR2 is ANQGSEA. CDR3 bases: TGCAGCGTTGGGCGAGCGGGAGCGGTTACAGATACGCAGTATTTT. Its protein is CSVGRAGAVTDTQYF.

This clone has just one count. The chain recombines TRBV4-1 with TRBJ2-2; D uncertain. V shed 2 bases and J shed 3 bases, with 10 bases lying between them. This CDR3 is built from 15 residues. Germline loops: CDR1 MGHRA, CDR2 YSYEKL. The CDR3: CASSQPWQDTGELFF. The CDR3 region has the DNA TGCGCCAGCAGCCAACCGTGGCAGGACACCGGGGAGCTGTTTTTT.

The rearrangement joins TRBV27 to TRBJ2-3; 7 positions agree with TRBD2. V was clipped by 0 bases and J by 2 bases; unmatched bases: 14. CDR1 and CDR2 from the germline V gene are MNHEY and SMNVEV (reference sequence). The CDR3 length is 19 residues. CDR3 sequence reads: CASSLSPGRSGTTTDTQYF. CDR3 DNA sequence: TGTGCCAGCAGTTTATCCCCGGGTAGGAGCGGGACCACCACAGATACGCAGTATTTT.

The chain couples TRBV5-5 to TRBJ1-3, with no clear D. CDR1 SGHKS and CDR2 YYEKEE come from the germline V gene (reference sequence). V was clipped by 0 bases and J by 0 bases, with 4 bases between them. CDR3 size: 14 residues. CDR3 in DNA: TGTGCCAGCAGCTTGGTCACCTCTGGAAACACCATATATTTT. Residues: CASSLVTSGNTIYF. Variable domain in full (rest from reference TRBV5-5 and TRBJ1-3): DAGVTQSPTHLIKTRGQQVTLRCSPISGHKSVSWYQQVLGQGPQFIFQYYEKEERGRGNFPDRFSARQFPNYSSELNVNALLLGDSALYLCASSLVTSGNTIYFGEGSWLTVV.

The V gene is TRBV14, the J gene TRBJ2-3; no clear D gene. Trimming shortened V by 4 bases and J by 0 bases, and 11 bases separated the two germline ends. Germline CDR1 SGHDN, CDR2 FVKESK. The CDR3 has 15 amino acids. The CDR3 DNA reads TGTGCCAGCAGCCGGCGTTTGTCTAGCACAGATACGCAGTATTTT. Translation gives CASSRRLSSTDTQYF.

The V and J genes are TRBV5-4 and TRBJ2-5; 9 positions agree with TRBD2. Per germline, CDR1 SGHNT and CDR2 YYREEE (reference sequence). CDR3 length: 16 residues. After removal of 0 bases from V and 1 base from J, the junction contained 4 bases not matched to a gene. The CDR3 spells CASSLGGSGGQETQYF. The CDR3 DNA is TGTGCCAGCAGCTTGGGGGGTAGCGGGGGCCAAGAGACCCAGTACTTC.

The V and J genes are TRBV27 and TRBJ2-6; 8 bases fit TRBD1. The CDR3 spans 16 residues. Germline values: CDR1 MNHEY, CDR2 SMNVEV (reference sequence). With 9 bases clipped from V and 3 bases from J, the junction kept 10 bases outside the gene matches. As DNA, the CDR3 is TGTGCCAGGGACAGGGCGGAATTGGGTGGGGCCAACGTCCTGACTTTC. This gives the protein CARDRAELGGANVLTF. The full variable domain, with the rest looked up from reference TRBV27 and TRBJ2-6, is EAQVTQNPRYLITVTGKKLTVTCSQNMNHEYMSWYRQDPGLGLRQIYYSMNVEVTDKGDVPEGYKVSRKEKRNFPLILESPSPNQTSLYFCARDRAELGGANVLTFGAGSRLTVL.

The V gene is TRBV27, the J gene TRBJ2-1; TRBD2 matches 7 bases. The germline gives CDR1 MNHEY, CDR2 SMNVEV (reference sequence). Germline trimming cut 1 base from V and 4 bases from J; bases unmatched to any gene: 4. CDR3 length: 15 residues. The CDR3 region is CASSLLASGYNEQFF. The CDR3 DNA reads TGTGCCAGCAGTTTATTGGCTAGCGGTTACAATGAGCAGTTCTTC.